Sequencing of this TCR beta chain was carried out in a study of T cell changes during pregnancy in multiple sclerosis. Only in-frame clones appear in the TCRdb table, and some are missing; sequencing was by immunoSEQ multiplex PCR. The sample holds fewer than 140,000 clones; about 90% are singletons and the top ten take 1.6%. In its sample, this clone was seen a few times. The material was peripheral blood, obtained before pregnancy. The sequence was collected from a female donor with multiple sclerosis, enrolled in a pregnancy study.

The CDR3 is CASRYTGGTEAFF. CDR3 sequence (DNA): TGTGCCAGCAGATATACAGGGGGAACTGAAGCTTTCTTT. The V and J genes are TRBV11-1 and TRBJ1-1; 8 bases align to TRBD1. V trimming: 6 bases; J trimming: 5 bases; junction bases outside the gene matches: 5. Germline V gene sequence: CDR1 SGHAT, CDR2 FQDESV (reference sequence). This CDR3 contains 13 residues.